These 26 T cell receptor beta chains came from one sample sequenced in a study of blood T cell repertoires in COVID-19. Only in-frame clones appear in the TCRdb table, and some are missing; sequencing was by immunoSEQ multiplex PCR. Of roughly 330,000 clones detected, around 82% appear once; the ten largest clones hold about 1.2%. The material sequenced was peripheral blood. The receptors here all came from a woman aged 45 to 65 with acute or convalescent COVID-19.

The chain combines TRBV7-6 with TRBJ2-5; TRBD1 might be the D (6 bases). This CDR3 region has 15 residues. The V end was cut by 5 bases, the J end by 1 base, with 14 bases between. Germline V gene sequence: CDR1 SGHVS, CDR2 FNYEAQ. CDR3 sequence (DNA): TGTGCCAGCAGCCAGATCAGGGGCGGCCAAGAGACCCAGTACTTC. It specifies CASSQIRGGQETQYF.

The chain links TRBV2 to TRBJ1-5, with 9 bases aligning to TRBD1. The germline CDR1 and CDR2 sequences are SNHLY and FYNNEI. Losses at the gene ends were 8 bases for V and 7 bases for J; bases not matched to a gene: 9. The CDR3 loop spans 14 amino acids. The CDR3 protein is CASGTGGAGQPQHF. CDR3 DNA: TGTGCCAGCGGAACAGGGGGCGCCGGGCAGCCCCAGCATTTT.

V usage is TRBV11-3 and J usage is TRBJ1-6, with TRBD1 as a possible D gene (5 bases). V was pared by 3 bases and J by 7 bases, with 10 bases between. This CDR3 is 14 amino acids long. Germline CDR1 and CDR2: SGHNT and YENEEA. The CDR3 reads CASSLGGLNSPLHF. DNA for the CDR3: TGTGCCAGCAGCTTGGGGGGGTTGAATTCACCCCTCCACTTT. The full variable domain, completed using reference TRBV11-3 and TRBJ1-6, is EAGVVQSPRYKIIEKKQPVAFWCNPISGHNTLYWYLQNLGQGPELLIRYENEEAVDDSQLPKDRFSAERLKGVDSTLKIQPAELGDSAVYLCASSLGGLNSPLHFGNGTRLTVT.

This clone occurred once. The V call is TRBV6-1, the J call TRBJ1-3; D remains unclear. The CDR3 sequence is 15 residues long. V lost 3 bases, J lost 4 bases, and 13 bases lay in between. Germline CDR1 reads MNHNS; CDR2 reads SASEGT. The CDR3 loop is CASSDWPGSGNTIYF. Here the CDR3 DNA reads TGTGCCAGCAGTGATTGGCCGGGGTCGGGAAACACCATATATTTT.

The rearrangement links TRBV20-1 to TRBJ1-1; weak D call: TRBD1 (5 bases). Germline V gives CDR1 DFQATT, CDR2 SNEGSKA (reference sequence). This CDR3 contains 13 residues. Trimming stripped 6 bases from V and 5 bases from J, with 16 bases between. CDR3 residues: CSASSLRGTEAFF. In DNA, the CDR3 is TGCAGTGCGAGTTCCCTCCGGGGGACTGAAGCTTTCTTT.

V usage is TRBV9 and J usage is TRBJ2-1; 9 bases line up with TRBD1. Losses at the gene ends were 4 bases for V and 2 bases for J; bases not matched to a gene: 4. Germline V gene data show CDR1 as SGDLS and CDR2 as YYNGEE. CDR3 size: 15 residues. CDR3 sequence: CASSPRTGAYNEQFF. In nucleotides, the CDR3 is TGTGCCAGCAGCCCGAGGACAGGGGCCTACAATGAGCAGTTCTTC.

In this sample, this clone turned up once. The chain couples TRBV6-2 or TRBV6-3 to TRBJ2-7, with 7 bases aligning to TRBD1. Germline CDR1 and CDR2: MNHEY and SVGEGT. After removal of 0 bases from V and 4 bases from J, the junction contained 9 bases not matched to a gene. CDR3 length: 16 residues. CDR3 residues: CASSYSPPQQGYEQYF. CDR3 sequence (DNA): TGTGCCAGCAGTTACTCCCCCCCGCAACAGGGGTACGAGCAGTACTTC.

The chain carries TRBV4-2 and TRBJ2-7; 10 nucleotides agree with TRBD2. The CDR3 loop spans 16 amino acids. Trimming at V came to 3 bases and at J to 5 bases, leaving 10 bases not matched to a gene. In germline, CDR1 is LGHNA, CDR2 YNFKEQ. The CDR3 DNA reads TGTGCCAGCAGCCAGGTTCGGACTAGCGGTTCGGACGAGCAGTACTTC. Encoded protein: CASSQVRTSGSDEQYF.

CDR3 bases: TGCGCCAGCAGCCAAGACCGGACTCTGGGGTACACCTTC. Amino acid sequence: CASSQDRTLGYTF. The chain carries TRBV4-3 and TRBJ1-2, with D unresolved. V was cut by 0 bases and J by 11 bases, with 13 bases left in between. CDR3 size: 13 residues. The germline V gene encodes CDR1 LGHNA and CDR2 YSLEER.

The chain carries TRBV20-1 and TRBJ1-2; D is perhaps TRBD1 (6 bases). The CDR3 spans 11 residues. Germline-derived CDR1 and CDR2 are DFQATT and SNEGSKA (reference sequence). CDR3 bases: TGCAGGGCCACAGGGTCCTATGGCTACACCTTC. Protein product: CRATGSYGYTF.

This clone was counted a single time. This chain uses TRBV19 with TRBJ1-2, with 9 bases that match TRBD1. V shed 6 bases and J 7 bases; nucleotides not matched to a gene: 6. The CDR3 sequence is 13 residues long. Germline V gene data show CDR1 as LNHDA and CDR2 as SQIVND (reference sequence). The DNA of the CDR3 is TGTGCCAGTAGCAGAACAGGGGGCGGTGGCTACACCTTC. This encodes CASSRTGGGGYTF.

This clone showed up just a few times. The chain uses TRBV10-3 and TRBJ1-5, with 7 nucleotides matching TRBD1. The CDR3 runs 14 residues. Trimming removed 6 bases from V and 7 bases from J; junction bases left unmatched: 9. Germline values: CDR1 ENHRY, CDR2 SYGVKD. The CDR3 nucleotides read TGTGCCATCAGAGCAGACAGGGACGGGCAGCCCCAGCATTTT. This encodes CAIRADRDGQPQHF.

The CDR3 protein is CASSHSDYRETQYF. CDR3 coding DNA: TGTGCCAGCAGTCACAGTGATTATAGAGAGACCCAGTACTTC. This chain links TRBV2 with TRBJ2-5; D unresolved. The CDR3 length is 14 residues. The V end lost 5 bases, the J end lost 4 bases, and 14 bases lay between the germline ends. CDR1 SNHLY and CDR2 FYNNEI come from the germline V gene.

In nucleotides, the CDR3 is TGTGCCAGCAGCTTAGAAGGACTAGGGGGGTACGGGGAGCTGTTTTTT. As protein: CASSLEGLGGYGELFF. This chain connects TRBV7-2 to TRBJ2-2, with D perhaps matching TRBD2 (7 bases). V was trimmed by 1 base and J by 7 bases, leaving 16 bases between them. Germline CDR1 and CDR2: SGHTA and FQGNSA. CDR3 size: 16 residues.

This chain joins TRBV7-8 and TRBJ1-4; D is uncertain. V was shortened by 3 bases and J by 3 bases, with 14 bases between the two germline ends. The CDR3 extends over 16 amino acids. The germline V gene has CDR1 SGHVS and CDR2 FQNEAQ. CDR3 residues: CASSFFAETANEKLFF. The DNA of the CDR3 is TGTGCCAGCAGCTTTTTCGCGGAGACTGCTAATGAAAAACTGTTTTTT.

The V call is TRBV24-1, the J call TRBJ2-3; 11 bases align to TRBD1. Germline V CDR1 and CDR2: KGHDR, SFDVKD. J gave up 4 bases and V 2 bases, and 4 bases lay outside the gene matches. The CDR3 consists of 16 residues. The CDR3: CATSDSGTGGADTQYF. The CDR3 DNA follows: TGTGCCACCAGTGATTCTGGGACAGGGGGGGCAGATACGCAGTATTTT.

The chain combines TRBV18 with TRBJ2-1, with D perhaps matching TRBD1 (7 bases). The V gene's germline CDR1 is KGHSH and CDR2 LQKENI. Deletions cut 2 bases from V and 7 bases from J, with 12 bases between. The CDR3 consists of 14 residues. The CDR3 reads CASSPSAGGNEQFF. The CDR3, as DNA: TGTGCCAGCTCACCAAGCGCAGGGGGGAATGAGCAGTTCTTC.

J is TRBJ2-5 and V is TRBV19; D unresolved. Germline CDR1 and CDR2: LNHDA and SQIVND (reference sequence). V lost 3 bases and J lost 2, with 16 bases in between. This CDR3 spans 16 amino acids. This CDR3 is CASSIVGRGPQETQYF. DNA of the CDR3: TGTGCCAGTAGTATCGTCGGCCGCGGCCCTCAAGAGACCCAGTACTTC.

The chain couples TRBV2 to TRBJ1-1; TRBD1 aligns across 7 bases. The germline V gene has CDR1 SNHLY and CDR2 FYNNEI. Unmatched junction bases numbered 6, after V lost 4 bases and J lost 4 bases. This CDR3 has 14 residues. The CDR3 DNA reads as TGTGCCAGCAGTGGACAGGGAGTCAGCACTGAAGCTTTCTTT. Encoded protein: CASSGQGVSTEAFF.

The chain recombines TRBV2 with TRBJ2-3; the D is unclear. The CDR3 runs 14 residues. Looked up from germline, CDR1 is SNHLY and CDR2 is FYNNEI. V gave up 4 bases and J gave up 0 bases, with 8 bases separating them. The DNA of the CDR3 is TGTGCCAGCAGTGGCTCGACAAGCACAGATACGCAGTATTTT. Translated: CASSGSTSTDTQYF.

To note about this clone: This sample also contains other DNA sequences that code for the same CDR3. The chain joins TRBV20-1 to TRBJ2-5; no clear D. The CDR3 loop spans 10 amino acids. Germline V gene sequence: CDR1 DFQATT, CDR2 SNEGSKA (reference sequence). V was shortened by 6 bases and J by 3 bases, with 5 bases between the two germline ends. The CDR3 loop reads CSASEETQYF. The CDR3 DNA is TGCAGTGCGTCAGAAGAGACCCAGTACTTC.

The chain joins TRBV21-1 to TRBJ2-2; TRBD1 is taken as the D call from the table, unchecked against the DNA. TRBV21-1 corresponds to a pseudogene. CDR3 length equals 15 residues. The CDR3 DNA follows: TGTGCCAGCAGCGGAGGGACAGGGACGGCCGGGGAGCTGTTTTTT. This sequence encodes CASSGGTGTAGELFF.

The chain combines TRBV20-1 with TRBJ2-7; the D gene is possibly TRBD2 (6 bases). The CDR3 extends over 11 amino acids. Trimming shortened V by 5 bases and J by 3 bases, and 8 bases separated the two germline ends. Germline V gene data show CDR1 as DFQATT and CDR2 as SNEGSKA (reference sequence). CDR3 sequence: CSAYSGYEQYF. Here the CDR3 DNA reads TGCAGTGCTTATAGCGGCTACGAGCAGTACTTC.

The chain employs TRBV27 and TRBJ2-7; 8 bases agree with TRBD1. The length of the CDR3 is 14 residues. Germline V gene data show CDR1 as MNHEY and CDR2 as SMNVEV (reference sequence). V shed 8 bases and J 3 bases; nucleotides not matched to a gene: 9. Here the CDR3 reads CASGQTGGGYEQYF. The CDR3 DNA reads TGTGCCAGCGGCCAAACAGGGGGTGGCTACGAGCAGTACTTC.

This chain connects TRBV5-1 to TRBJ2-3; TRBD1 might be the D (6 bases). From germline, CDR1 is SGHRS and CDR2 YFSETQ. CDR3 length: 15 residues. Trimming removed 4 bases from V and 0 bases from J, with 12 bases in between. CDR3 nucleotide sequence: TGCGCCAGCAGCGTCCCCGGGACAAGCACAGATACGCAGTATTTT. It encodes CASSVPGTSTDTQYF.

The chain links TRBV20-1 to TRBJ2-2; 7 bases are shared with TRBD1. With V trimmed by 3 bases and J by 0 bases, 4 bases remained unmatched. This CDR3 region has 15 residues. Germline CDR1 is DFQATT and CDR2 is SNEGSKA (reference sequence). The CDR3 DNA reads TGCAGTGCTAGTCGACAGGGCCCGAACACCGGGGAGCTGTTTTTT. The encoded protein is CSASRQGPNTGELFF.